The sequence of this TCR beta chain was determined in a study of vaccination effects on CD4 cells after COVID-19. The protocol was immunoSEQ multiplex PCR, while the TCRdb copy is restricted to in-frame clones and leaves out a portion. The sample holds about 61,000 clones; around three quarters are singletons and the top ten take over 0.95%. CD4+ T cells specific for antigen were expanded with viral peptide pools by the ViraFEST assay before sequencing. Once cultured for approximately ten days, the cells underwent separation to obtain CD4+ T cells. Participants each got two BNT162b2 or mRNA-1273 vaccine doses. Cultures of around 2.2 million PBMC per well contained 8 to 10 IU/ml IL-2 plus 10 ug/ml peptides. Fresh IL-2-containing medium replaced half the medium on days 3 and 7. Details on this clone: Antigen: not known.

The input for sequencing was CD4+ T cells from PBMCs cultured with HCoV-229E spike peptides, taken after COVID-19 vaccination. The receptor was isolated from a human donor who received a COVID-19 vaccine.

The CDR3 region has the DNA TGCGCCAGCAGCGGGGGACAGGGGAACACTGAAGCTTTCTTT. Translated, it gives CASSGGQGNTEAFF. The chain couples TRBV5-1 to TRBJ1-1, with 9 bases fitting TRBD1. The CDR3 consists of 14 residues. V trimming: 4 bases; J trimming: 1 base; junction bases outside the gene matches: 2. Germline assignment: CDR1 SGHRS and CDR2 YFSETQ.